What follows is one T cell receptor (beta chain) and its context. Germline V CDR1 and CDR2: MNHNY, SVGAGI (reference sequence). The CDR3 totals 14 residues. Germline trimming cut 7 bases from V and 1 base from J; bases unmatched to any gene: 6. This specimen comes from a study of cytomegalovirus exposure and HLA in healthy donors. Both 60 Vbeta primers and 13 Jbeta primers went into the PCR. The repertoire was sequenced with immunoSEQ multiplex PCR; TCRdb's copy has only in-frame clones and lacks some. The sample carries 150,000 to 200,000 clones, roughly 74% recorded once. The receptor was derived from a male donor in good health and CMV-seronegative. The chain couples TRBV6-6 to TRBJ1-1; 7 nucleotides match TRBD1. The sample consisted of PBMCs. The CDR3 is CASTNGQANTEAFF. The DNA for the CDR3 is TGTGCCAGCACCAATGGACAGGCGAACACTGAAGCTTTCTTT.